Shown below are 19 T cell receptor beta chains from a single sample sequenced in a study of shared clonotypes between healthy human individuals. Repertoires were generated with immunoSEQ multiplex PCR, while TCRdb's copy carries only in-frame clones and drops some. The data show 2 million to 2.5 million clones, under 95% seen once. Input material: naive CD4+ T cells from PBMCs. The subset denotes: CD45RA+ positively selected. The receptors shown here come from a man aged 18-30 years in good health. Some clones in this sample may be carry-over from other donors' samples.

The rearrangement joins TRBV12-5 to TRBJ1-5; 7 bases fit TRBD1. The CDR3 length is 14 residues. CDR1 and CDR2 (germline): LGHNT, FRNRAP. The V gene end was trimmed by 7 bases and the J gene end by 3 bases; junction bases not matched to a gene: 6. The CDR3, as DNA: TGTGCTAGTGCCCTGGGACAGCCCAATCAGCCCCAGCATTTT. It translates to CASALGQPNQPQHF.

The V call is TRBV30, the J call TRBJ2-3; either TRBD1 or TRBD2 may supply D (5 bases each). Germline lookup yields CDR1 GTSNPN and CDR2 SVGIG (reference sequence). This CDR3 is 14 amino acids long. Trimming took off 1 base at V and 7 bases at J, with 15 bases between the two ends. The CDR3, as DNA: TGTGCCTGGAGTGGGGGTACGGGGCTATATACGCAGTATTTT. The encoded protein is CAWSGGTGLYTQYF. Full variable domain (outside the CDR3, taken from reference TRBV30 and TRBJ2-3): SQTIHQWPATLVQPVGSPLSLECTVEGTSNPNLYWYRQAAGRGLQLLFYSVGIGQISSEVPQNLSASRPQDRQFILSSKKLLLSDSGFYLCAWSGGTGLYTQYFGPGTRLTVL.

The chain uses TRBV6-5 and TRBJ1-5; D is perhaps TRBD1 (6 bases). The V gene lost 4 bases and the J gene lost 7 bases, with 11 bases spanning the gap. This CDR3 contains 13 residues. CDR1 and CDR2 from the germline V gene are MNHEY and SVGAGI. The chain's CDR3 is CASSSGGGQPQHF. The CDR3, as DNA: TGTGCCAGCAGTTCGGGGGGCGGACAGCCCCAGCATTTT.

This chain connects TRBV28 to TRBJ1-3, with D unresolved. The CDR3 is 14 amino acids. Germline-derived CDR1 and CDR2 are MDHEN and SYDVKM. V was shortened by 6 bases and J by 0 bases, with 9 bases between the two germline ends. DNA for the CDR3: TGTGCCAGCAGGGCCAGTTACTCTGGAAACACCATATATTTT. Its protein product is CASRASYSGNTIYF.

The table lists this clone with a few counts. This sequence joins TRBV28 and TRBJ2-5; no clear D gene. With 1 base removed from V and 6 bases from J, the gap between germline ends came to 6 bases. The CDR3 spans 12 residues. CDR1 and CDR2 (germline): MDHEN, SYDVKM. The CDR3 DNA is TGTGCCAGCAGTTTATTGGGCCAGACCCAGTACTTC. This gives the protein CASSLLGQTQYF. The entire variable domain, with the rest obtained from reference TRBV28 and TRBJ2-5, is as follows: DVKVTQSSRYLVKRTGEKVFLECVQDMDHENMFWYRQDPGLGLRLIYFSYDVKMKEKGDIPEGYSVSREKKERFSLILESASTNQTSMYLCASSLLGQTQYFGPGTRLLVL.

Points on this clone: The identical CDR3 is also encoded by other nucleotide sequences in the sample. The chain employs TRBV6-1 and TRBJ1-5; D unresolved. CDR1 and CDR2 from the germline V gene are MNHNS and SASEGT. This CDR3 has 14 residues. The V end lost 0 bases, the J end lost 4 bases, and 7 bases lay between the germline ends. CDR3 sequence reads: CASSEALRNQPQHF. For the CDR3, the DNA is TGTGCCAGCAGTGAAGCGCTTAGGAATCAGCCCCAGCATTTT.

Concerning this clone: Different DNA sequences within this sample yield the same CDR3. The chain uses TRBV6-6 and TRBJ2-1, with TRBD1 identical over 7 bases. Looked up from germline, CDR1 is MNHNY and CDR2 is SVGAGI (reference sequence). The V segment lost 4 bases and the J segment 4 bases; nucleotides outside the gene matches: 1. This CDR3 has 13 amino acids. CDR3 in DNA: TGTGCCAGCAGTTGGGACAGTTACAATGAGCAGTTCTTC. Protein: CASSWDSYNEQFF.

The rearrangement links TRBV29-1 to TRBJ2-5; 10 bases align to TRBD1. The length of the CDR3 is 15 residues. V was pared by 6 bases and J by 4 bases, with 11 bases of the junction left unmatched. CDR1 and CDR2 (germline): SQVTM, ANQGSEA. DNA for the CDR3: TGCAGCGTGACCAGGGACAGGGGCCGAGGAGAGACCCAGTACTTC. Translated, it gives CSVTRDRGRGETQYF.

The J gene is TRBJ2-3, the V gene TRBV2; possibly TRBD2 for D (5 bases). Trimming removed 7 bases from V and 1 base from J, with 18 bases in between. The CDR3 contains 16 residues. Germline V gene lookup returns CDR1 SNHLY and CDR2 FYNNEI. DNA for the CDR3: TGTGCCAGCAAGAGTTTAGGAGGACGAGGCACAGATACGCAGTATTTT. Protein sequence: CASKSLGGRGTDTQYF.

CDR3 sequence reads: CSAVSPGELFF. CDR3 bases: TGCAGTGCTGTCTCCCCCGGGGAGCTGTTTTTT. The J gene is TRBJ2-2, the V gene TRBV20-1; D not resolved. V lost 5 bases and J 6 bases, leaving 7 bases between the germline ends. This CDR3 is 11 amino acids long. Germline CDR1 DFQATT, CDR2 SNEGSKA (reference sequence).

The V call is TRBV29-1, the J call TRBJ2-1, with D maybe TRBD2 (6 bases). There are 14 residues in the CDR3. With 4 bases removed from V and 4 bases from J, the gap between germline ends came to 14 bases. Germline CDR1 and CDR2: SQVTM and ANQGSEA. The CDR3 is CSVVTGVPYNEQFF. The CDR3 DNA reads as TGCAGCGTTGTTACGGGGGTACCTTACAATGAGCAGTTCTTC.

This chain connects TRBV2 to TRBJ2-1, with 11 nucleotides matching TRBD2. The germline gives CDR1 SNHLY, CDR2 FYNNEI. V trimming: 5 bases; J trimming: 0 bases; junction bases outside the gene matches: 12. The CDR3 has 19 amino acids. The CDR3 coding sequence is TGTGCCAGCAGTTCCCCGACTAGCGGGATCGCTAGCTCCTACAATGAGCAGTTCTTC. It translates to CASSSPTSGIASSYNEQFF.

This chain connects TRBV30 to TRBJ1-1; a weak D match, TRBD1 (6 bases). In germline, CDR1 is GTSNPN, CDR2 SVGIG (reference sequence). The CDR3 has 16 residues. Trimming shortened V by 2 bases and J by 1 base, and 17 bases separated the two germline ends. In nucleotides, the CDR3 is TGTGCCTGGAGTACGACAGGAGTGGCAGAGAACACTGAAGCTTTCTTT. As protein: CAWSTTGVAENTEAFF.

V and J are TRBV6-5 and TRBJ1-1, with no clear D. V gave up 6 bases and J gave up 3 bases, with 14 bases separating them. CDR1 MNHEY and CDR2 SVGAGI come from the germline V gene. CDR3 length: 14 residues. The DNA for the CDR3 is TGTGCCAGCAGACCCCCTGGCGCTTACACTGAAGCTTTCTTT. Residues: CASRPPGAYTEAFF.

The chain carries TRBV10-3 and TRBJ1-5, with D maybe TRBD1 (6 bases). Germline values: CDR1 ENHRY, CDR2 SYGVKD. The V end was cut by 6 bases, the J end by 0 bases, with 12 bases between. The CDR3 runs to 15 residues. CDR3 DNA sequence: TGTGCCATCAGCCCCGGGACATCTAGCAATCAGCCCCAGCATTTT. It encodes CAISPGTSSNQPQHF.

V gene TRBV27 combines with J gene TRBJ1-2, with D tentatively TRBD1 (6 bases). V was pared by 8 bases and J by 0 bases, with 16 bases between. Germline CDR1 and CDR2: MNHEY and SMNVEV (reference sequence). The CDR3 has 15 residues. The chain's CDR3 is CASRGTRYSNYGYTF. CDR3 nucleotides: TGTGCCAGCCGGGGGACACGCTATTCTAACTATGGCTACACCTTC.

The J gene is TRBJ2-7, the V gene TRBV9, with D perhaps matching TRBD1 (5 bases). CDR3 length: 14 amino acids. The V end was cut by 0 bases, the J end by 6 bases, with 13 bases between. Looked up from germline, CDR1 is SGDLS and CDR2 is YYNGEE. As DNA, the CDR3 is TGTGCCAGCAGCGTAGGGACCAGGGTCTCCGAGCAGTACTTC. It yields the protein CASSVGTRVSEQYF.

The rearrangement uses TRBV7-2 and TRBJ2-1; D unresolved. CDR3 length equals 15 residues. Looked up from germline, CDR1 is SGHTA and CDR2 is FQGNSA. Deletions cut 1 base from V and 2 bases from J, with 9 bases between. CDR3 sequence: CASSLGATAYNEQFF. As DNA, the CDR3 is TGTGCCAGCAGCTTAGGGGCCACCGCCTACAATGAGCAGTTCTTC.

The chain joins TRBV7-8 to TRBJ2-3; D call uncertain. Germline V CDR1 and CDR2: SGHVS, FQNEAQ. The V end was cut by 5 bases, the J end by 3 bases, with 21 bases between. The CDR3 runs 17 residues. The CDR3 spells CASSRWADRVGTDTQYF. CDR3 bases: TGTGCCAGCAGCCGATGGGCTGATAGGGTTGGGACAGATACGCAGTATTTT.